A selection of T cell receptor beta chains follows, all from one sample in a study of OX40 agonist ivuxolimab in advanced cancers. Clones were sequenced by immunoSEQ multiplex PCR, and TCRdb holds only the in-frame ones, with some missing. The sample has about 47,000 clones; approximately 82% are singletons. Sequenced here: CD4+ or CD8+ T cells sorted from blood, sampled in a trial of the OX40 agonist ivuxolimab. All receptors come from an adult with an advanced solid tumor such as melanoma, head and neck, liver or kidney cancer. The CDR3 runs from the conserved cysteine through the conserved F or W. A D gene is named only where the DNA matches it firmly. The size of a clone is reported for some rows only, either as once, few or many, or as a class for expanded clones.

j_gene,d_gene,abundance,v_gene,CDR3aa
TRBJ1-4,TRBD1,-,TRBV6-1,CASSEQGAGVRNGLFF
TRBJ1-4,-,once,TRBV19,CASSTGERVNEKLFF
TRBJ2-7,TRBD1,medium-sized,TRBV5-1,CASSQTTGQDEQYF
TRBJ2-7,TRBD1,-,TRBV5-1,CASSPGQGVYEQYF
TRBJ1-6,-,-,TRBV6-5,CASSYLTGSNSPLHF
TRBJ1-5,-,-,TRBV7-3,CASSLDRLGGRVGNQPQHF
TRBJ2-3,TRBD2,-,TRBV9,CASAPSGGRTDTQYF
TRBJ1-1,TRBD1,-,TRBV7-2,CASGRGRTTEAFF
TRBJ2-1,TRBD1,-,TRBV19,CASRGRDRAHEQFF
TRBJ1-2,TRBD1,-,TRBV7-8,CASSLPPTGHYGYTF
TRBJ1-2,TRBD1,-,TRBV29-1,CSGSRGMGGYTF
TRBJ2-2,-,-,TRBV30,CAWILRQNTGELFF
TRBJ2-2,-,-,TRBV7-3,CASSFRVGEVPGELFF
TRBJ2-7,-,-,TRBV10-1,CASSPRGIHEQYF
TRBJ2-7,TRBD2,-,TRBV4-3,CASSPAGEGLSYEQYF
TRBJ2-7,-,-,TRBV27,CARHPRSLPYEQYF
TRBJ2-5,-,-,TRBV18,CASSPLPGAETQYF
TRBJ2-3,-,-,TRBV4-1,CASSQDRAGKGLTDTQYF
TRBJ1-4,-,-,TRBV28,CASSLFGGLINEKLFF
TRBJ2-3,-,-,TRBV29-1,CSVPGLRADTQYF
TRBJ2-1,TRBD2,-,TRBV18,CASSPPGTSNREQFF
TRBJ2-3,TRBD2,-,TRBV7-9,CASSLGVLAGSTDTQYF
TRBJ2-4,TRBD2,-,TRBV19,CASSIREENIQYF
TRBJ1-5,TRBD1,-,TRBV4-3,CASSQSLTGSNQPQHF
TRBJ2-7,TRBD1,-,TRBV30,CACNPTGGAYEQYF
TRBJ1-2,-,-,TRBV4-3,CASSQDFASLYGYTF
TRBJ1-6,-,-,TRBV4-3,CASSQGSQGNSPLHF
TRBJ2-1,-,-,TRBV12-5,CASGLPGRSGNEQFF